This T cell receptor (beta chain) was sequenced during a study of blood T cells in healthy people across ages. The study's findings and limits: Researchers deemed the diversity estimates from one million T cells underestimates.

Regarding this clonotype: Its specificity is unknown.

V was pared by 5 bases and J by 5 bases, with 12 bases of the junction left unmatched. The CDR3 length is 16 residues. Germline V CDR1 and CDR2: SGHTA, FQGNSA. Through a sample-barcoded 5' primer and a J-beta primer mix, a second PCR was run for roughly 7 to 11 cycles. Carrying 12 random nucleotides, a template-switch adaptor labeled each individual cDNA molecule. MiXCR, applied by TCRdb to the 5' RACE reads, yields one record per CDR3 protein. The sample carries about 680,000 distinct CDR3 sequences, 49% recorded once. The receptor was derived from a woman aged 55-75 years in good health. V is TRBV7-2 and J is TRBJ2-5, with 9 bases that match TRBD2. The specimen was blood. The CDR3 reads CASSVALAGLGETQYF. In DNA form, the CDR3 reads TGTGCCAGCAGCGTTGCACTAGCGGGCTTGGGGGAGACCCAGTACTTC.